These 14 T cell receptor beta chains share one sample of origin, sequenced in a study of neurological immune-mediated disorders. MiXCR, run by TCRdb on the 5' RACE reads, gives a single entry per CDR3 protein. The table includes about 74,000 distinct CDR3 sequences, around 5.2% detected once. Sequenced sample: PBMCs. All receptors come from a man younger than 35 with multiple sclerosis.

This clonotype counts as medium-sized. The J gene is TRBJ1-1, the V gene TRBV7-2, with 9 nucleotides matching TRBD1. The CDR3 covers 15 residues. V shed 2 bases, J shed 3 bases, and the junction held 4 bases outside the gene matches. The germline V gene has CDR1 SGHTA and CDR2 FQGNSA. The CDR3 sequence: CASSLRTGAHTEAFF. CDR3 in DNA: TGTGCCAGCAGCTTAAGGACAGGGGCCCACACTGAAGCTTTCTTT.

Ten or more counts support this clonotype. The chain carries TRBV5-1 and TRBJ1-1; 12 nucleotides align to TRBD1. J was trimmed by 4 bases and V by 5 bases; bases with no gene match: 12. This CDR3 has 17 residues. Germline V gene sequence: CDR1 SGHRS, CDR2 YFSETQ. The CDR3 nucleotides read TGCGCCAGCAGTCCCGAGCCGGGACAGGGGGCCAGCACTGAAGCTTTCTTT. Protein sequence: CASSPEPGQGASTEAFF.

At least ten counts were recorded for this clonotype. This chain joins TRBV12-3 or TRBV12-4 and TRBJ2-7; 10 bases agree with TRBD2. CDR3 length equals 14 residues. Losses at the gene ends were 6 bases for V and 6 bases for J; bases not matched to a gene: 8. DNA of the CDR3: TGTGCCAGCAGCCAGCGGGAGGGCGCCGGCGAGCAGTACTTC. It encodes CASSQREGAGEQYF.

The chain joins TRBV20-1 to TRBJ1-2; 8 bases match TRBD1. The CDR3 runs to 21 residues. Trimming took 3 bases from V and 4 from J; bases not matched to a gene: 28. CDR1 is DFQATT, CDR2 SNEGSKA, per germline (reference sequence). The CDR3 loop reads CSASRDRFKGLTTSVIYGYTF. DNA of the CDR3: TGCAGTGCTAGCCGGGACAGGTTTAAGGGGCTAACGACCTCTGTCATCTATGGCTACACCTTC.

This clonotype was picked up many times. The V call is TRBV24-1, the J call TRBJ2-1; 11 positions agree with TRBD2. V lost 3 bases and J lost 4; bases outside the gene matches: 4. Per germline, CDR1 KGHDR and CDR2 SFDVKD. The CDR3 length is 16 residues. In nucleotides, the CDR3 is TGTGCCACCAGTGATCCCCTAGCGGGGGGATACAATGAGCAGTTCTTC. Translating it yields CATSDPLAGGYNEQFF.

This clonotype was detected ten times or more. V and J are TRBV7-2 and TRBJ2-7, with 10 bases that match TRBD1. V dropped 5 bases and J dropped 6; count of bases not matched to a gene: 10. Looked up from germline, CDR1 is SGHTA and CDR2 is FQGNSA. The CDR3 covers 15 residues. CDR3 loop: CASSARDRGRGEQYF. DNA of the CDR3: TGTGCCAGCAGCGCCCGGGACAGGGGTCGGGGCGAGCAGTACTTC. Combining the CDR3 with reference TRBV7-2 and TRBJ2-7 gives the whole variable domain GAGVSQSPSNKVTEKGKDVELRCDPISGHTALYWYRQSLGQGLEFLIYFQGNSAPDKSGLPSDRFSAERTGGSVSTLTIQRTQQEDSAVYLCASSARDRGRGEQYFGPGTRLTVT.

This clonotype was found many times. The rearrangement joins TRBV4-2 to TRBJ2-7; weak D call: TRBD2 (6 bases). Trimming took off 2 bases at V and 0 bases at J, with 20 bases between the two ends. This CDR3 comprises 18 residues. Germline V gene sequence: CDR1 LGHNA, CDR2 YNFKEQ. The CDR3, as DNA: TGTGCCAGCAGCCAACGGGTGACTGAGCGGGCGAACTCCTACGAGCAGTACTTC. Encoded protein: CASSQRVTERANSYEQYF.

J is TRBJ2-7 and V is TRBV20-1, with 9 bases fitting TRBD1. The CDR3 extends over 16 amino acids. J was trimmed by 3 bases and V by 0 bases; bases with no gene match: 9. CDR1 and CDR2 (germline): DFQATT, SNEGSKA (reference sequence). The CDR3 region has the DNA TGCAGTGCTAGAGATCCCAAACAGGGGGCGGGCTACGAGCAGTACTTC. Protein product: CSARDPKQGAGYEQYF.

This clonotype was seen at least ten times. The V gene is TRBV5-6, the J gene TRBJ1-1; tentatively, D is TRBD1 (5 bases). This CDR3 comprises 15 residues. CDR1 and CDR2 (germline): SGHDT, YYEEEE. V was cut by 7 bases and J by 5 bases, with 21 bases left in between. The CDR3 nucleotides read TGTGCCAGCGCATCTGTCGGGGCCGGGTTGACTGAAGCTTTCTTT. Its protein is CASASVGAGLTEAFF.

In the case of this clonotype: A read error is possible here, since a much larger clone lies one base away. The genes are TRBV7-3 and TRBJ2-3, with TRBD2 as a possible D gene (5 bases). V lost 4 bases and J lost 2, with 10 bases in between. From germline, CDR1 is SGHTA and CDR2 FQGTGA. There are 14 residues in the CDR3. In DNA, the CDR3 is TGTGCCAGCAGCTCGGGAATAGCCACAGATACGCAGTATTTT. This sequence encodes CASSSGIATDTQYF.

This clonotype was seen repeatedly, ten times or more. The chain employs TRBV6-1 and TRBJ1-6, with D perhaps matching TRBD1 (5 bases). CDR3 length equals 14 residues. V was pared by 6 bases and J by 8 bases, with 14 bases between. The germline gives CDR1 MNHNS, CDR2 SASEGT. CDR3 in amino acids: CASRAGTEYSPLHF. CDR3 in DNA: TGTGCCAGCAGGGCCGGGACCGAGTATTCACCCCTCCACTTT.

This clonotype was seen many times. The chain joins TRBV15 to TRBJ2-2; maybe TRBD2 (6 bases). Germline CDR1 LNHNV, CDR2 YYDKDF (reference sequence). The CDR3 totals 15 residues. Trimming took 0 bases from V and 7 from J, leaving 12 bases between them. CDR3 bases: TGTGCCACCAGCAGAGATTCGGGGGTTGGCGGGGAGCTGTTTTTT. This gives the protein CATSRDSGVGGELFF.

This clonotype was counted many times. The gene calls are TRBV7-6 and TRBJ2-7; 9 bases map to TRBD1. The CDR3 is 16 amino acids. Germline lookup yields CDR1 SGHVS and CDR2 FNYEAQ. The V and J ends lost 4 bases and 4 bases, in that order; junction bases with no gene match: 11. The CDR3 DNA reads TGTGCCAGCAGCTACAGCCCGGGACAGGGCGCATACGAGCAGTACTTC. It encodes CASSYSPGQGAYEQYF.

This clonotype was seen many times. V gene TRBV7-2 combines with J gene TRBJ2-3, with 7 bases identical to TRBD2. The CDR3 is 16 amino acids. CDR1 and CDR2 from the germline V gene are SGHTA and FQGNSA. The V gene end was trimmed by 4 bases and the J gene end by 1 base; junction bases not matched to a gene: 8. The CDR3 reads CASSSPKRGGTDTQYF. In DNA form, the CDR3 reads TGTGCCAGCAGCTCCCCGAAGCGGGGTGGCACAGATACGCAGTATTTT.